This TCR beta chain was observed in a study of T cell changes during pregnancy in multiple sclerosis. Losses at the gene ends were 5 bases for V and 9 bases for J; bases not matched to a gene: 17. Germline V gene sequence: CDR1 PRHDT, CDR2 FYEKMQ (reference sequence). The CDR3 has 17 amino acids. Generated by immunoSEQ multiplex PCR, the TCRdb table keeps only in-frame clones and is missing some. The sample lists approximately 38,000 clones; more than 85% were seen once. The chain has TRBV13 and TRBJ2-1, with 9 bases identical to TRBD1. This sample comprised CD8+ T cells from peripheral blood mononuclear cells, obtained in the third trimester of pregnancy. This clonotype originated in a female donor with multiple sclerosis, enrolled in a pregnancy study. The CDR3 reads CASSNRQGEPGVSEQFF. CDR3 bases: TGTGCCAGCAGCAACCGACAGGGGGAGCCCGGAGTGAGTGAGCAGTTCTTC.